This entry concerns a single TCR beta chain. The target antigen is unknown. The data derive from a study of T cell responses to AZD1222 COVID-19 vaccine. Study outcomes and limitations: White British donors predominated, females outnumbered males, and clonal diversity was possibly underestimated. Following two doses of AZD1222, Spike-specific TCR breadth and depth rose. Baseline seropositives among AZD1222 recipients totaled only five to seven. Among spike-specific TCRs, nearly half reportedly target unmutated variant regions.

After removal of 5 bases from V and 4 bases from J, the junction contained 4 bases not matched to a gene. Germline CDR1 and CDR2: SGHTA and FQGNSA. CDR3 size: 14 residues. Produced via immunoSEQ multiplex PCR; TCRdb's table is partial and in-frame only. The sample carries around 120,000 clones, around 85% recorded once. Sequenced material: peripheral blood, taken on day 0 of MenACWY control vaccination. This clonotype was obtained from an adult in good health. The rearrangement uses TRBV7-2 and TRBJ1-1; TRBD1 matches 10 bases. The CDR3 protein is CASSQDRGSTEAFF. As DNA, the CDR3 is TGTGCCAGCAGCCAGGACAGGGGGAGCACTGAAGCTTTCTTT.